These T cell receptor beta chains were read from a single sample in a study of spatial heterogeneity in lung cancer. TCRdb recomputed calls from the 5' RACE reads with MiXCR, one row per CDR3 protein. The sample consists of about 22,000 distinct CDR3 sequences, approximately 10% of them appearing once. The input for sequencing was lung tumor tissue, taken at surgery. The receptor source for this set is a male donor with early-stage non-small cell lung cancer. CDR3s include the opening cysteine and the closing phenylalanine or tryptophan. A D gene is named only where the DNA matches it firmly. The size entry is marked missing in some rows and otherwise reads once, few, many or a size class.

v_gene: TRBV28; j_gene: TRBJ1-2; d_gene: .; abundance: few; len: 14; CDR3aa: CASSVLDLRYGYTF; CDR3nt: TGTGCCAGCAGTGTTCTGGACCTTAGATATGGCTACACCTTC
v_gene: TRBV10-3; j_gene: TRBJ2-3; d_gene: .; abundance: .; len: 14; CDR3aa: CAIGEPGFTDTQYF; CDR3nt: TGTGCCATCGGTGAGCCAGGGTTCACAGATACGCAGTATTTT
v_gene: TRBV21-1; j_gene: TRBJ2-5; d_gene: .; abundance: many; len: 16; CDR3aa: CASSKTSGTRGETQYF; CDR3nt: TGTGCCAGCAGCAAAACGTCCGGGACCAGAGGAGAGACCCAGTACTTC
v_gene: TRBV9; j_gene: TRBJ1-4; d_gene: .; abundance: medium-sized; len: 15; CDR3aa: CASSVAGQFNEKLFF; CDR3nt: TGTGCCAGCAGCGTAGCTGGACAGTTTAATGAAAAACTGTTTTTT
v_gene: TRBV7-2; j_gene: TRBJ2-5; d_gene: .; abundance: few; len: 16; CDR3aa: CASSLAFQGYQETQYF; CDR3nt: TGTGCCAGCAGCTTAGCCTTCCAGGGGTACCAAGAGACCCAGTACTTC
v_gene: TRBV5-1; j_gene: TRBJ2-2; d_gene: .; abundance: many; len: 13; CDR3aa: CASSLVRGGELFF; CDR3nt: TGCGCCAGCAGCTTGGTGCGGGGCGGGGAGCTGTTTTTT
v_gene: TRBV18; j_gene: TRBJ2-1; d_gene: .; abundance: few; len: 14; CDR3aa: CASSPQGLIAEQFF; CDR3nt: TGTGCCAGCTCACCTCAGGGCCTGATCGCTGAGCAGTTCTTC
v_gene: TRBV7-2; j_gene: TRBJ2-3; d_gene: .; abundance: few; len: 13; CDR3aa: CASSSGTTDTQYF; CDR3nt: TGTGCCAGCAGTTCTGGGACAACAGATACGCAGTATTTT
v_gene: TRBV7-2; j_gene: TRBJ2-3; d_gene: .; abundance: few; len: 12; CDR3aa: CASSSLTDTQYF; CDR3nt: TGTGCCAGCAGCTCATTGACAGATACGCAGTATTTT
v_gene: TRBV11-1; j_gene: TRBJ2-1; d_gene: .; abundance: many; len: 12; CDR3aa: CASSYEKPEQFF; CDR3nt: TGTGCCAGCAGCTACGAAAAGCCGGAGCAGTTCTTC
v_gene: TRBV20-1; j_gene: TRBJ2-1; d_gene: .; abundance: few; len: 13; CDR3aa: CSASGFIYNEQFF; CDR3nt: TGCAGTGCTAGCGGGTTCATCTACAATGAGCAGTTCTTC
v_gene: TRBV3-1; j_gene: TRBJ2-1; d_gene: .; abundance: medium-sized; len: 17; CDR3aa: CASSQERFIFQGNEQFF; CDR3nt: TGTGCCAGCAGCCAAGAGCGTTTCATTTTTCAGGGCAATGAGCAGTTCTTC
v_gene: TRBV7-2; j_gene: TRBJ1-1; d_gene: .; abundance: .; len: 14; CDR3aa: CASSANSGETEAFF; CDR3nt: TGTGCCAGCAGCGCGAACTCAGGGGAGACTGAAGCTTTCTTT
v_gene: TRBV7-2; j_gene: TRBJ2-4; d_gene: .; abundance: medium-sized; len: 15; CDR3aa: CASSLAPGPENIQYF; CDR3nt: TGTGCCAGCAGCTTAGCTCCGGGGCCCGAAAACATTCAGTACTTC
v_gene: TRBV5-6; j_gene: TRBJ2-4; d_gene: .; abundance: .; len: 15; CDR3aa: CASSFLSGAKNIQYF; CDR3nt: TGTGCCAGCAGTTTCCTGTCGGGAGCCAAAAACATTCAGTACTTC
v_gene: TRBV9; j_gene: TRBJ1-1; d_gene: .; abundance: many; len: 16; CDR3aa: CASSVGQGSMNTEAFF; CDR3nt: TGTGCCAGCAGCGTAGGTCAGGGGTCGATGAACACTGAAGCTTTCTTT
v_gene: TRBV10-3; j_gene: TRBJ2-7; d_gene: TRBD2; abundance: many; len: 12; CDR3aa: CARGEGTNEQYF; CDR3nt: TGTGCCCGAGGGGAGGGGACGAACGAGCAGTACTTC